A single T cell receptor (beta chain) is shown here with its context. Its antigen remains unknown. The data were obtained in a study of cytomegalovirus exposure and HLA in healthy donors. Study-wide results and limits: Being indistinguishable, some V segments were excluded, TRBV6-2 and TRBV6-3 among them. An analysis that was carried out later associated 16,000 or so TCR beta sequences with HLA alleles at 0.05 false discovery rate. An analysis was carried out later, and it reportedly showed fewer N-insertions in an Asian-associated ancestry cluster than the approximately 700-donor mean. The investigators catalogued 150 or so TCR beta chains as cytomegalovirus-associated.

Germline loops: CDR1 MNHNS, CDR2 SASEGT. The CDR3 spans 15 residues. The V end was cut by 3 bases, the J end by 0 bases, with 8 bases between. The PCR contained 60 Vbeta and 13 Jbeta primers. Only in-frame clones appear in the TCRdb table, and some are missing; sequencing was by immunoSEQ multiplex PCR. Altogether 45,000 to 65,000 clones are present, about three quarters being singletons, with the ten largest covering around 2.5%. The TCR comes from a middle-aged woman in good health and CMV-seropositive. The specimen was PBMCs. The chain has TRBV6-1 and TRBJ2-2; a weak D match, TRBD1 (5 bases). The CDR3 is CASSDRATNTGELFF. The CDR3, as DNA: TGTGCCAGCAGTGACAGGGCTACGAACACCGGGGAGCTGTTTTTT.